Presented here are 8 T cell receptor beta chains from one specimen sequenced in a study of blood T cell repertoires in COVID-19. Here immunoSEQ multiplex PCR was the method, and the copy in TCRdb shows in-frame clones only, minus some. Here the sample spans about 240,000 clones, about four fifths being singletons. The sample comprised peripheral blood. Receptors were obtained from a woman of 80 years or more with COVID-19, enrolled during active disease.

The rearrangement joins TRBV10-2 to TRBJ1-2; TRBD1 agrees at 7 bases. CDR1 WSHSY and CDR2 SAAADI come from the germline V gene. V shed 8 bases and J 3 bases; nucleotides not matched to a gene: 6. This CDR3 is built from 13 residues. DNA for the CDR3: TGCGCCAGCGCCCCTACAGGGGACTATGGCTACACCTTC. Translated, it gives CASAPTGDYGYTF.

J is TRBJ1-5 and V is TRBV2, with TRBD1 matching over 9 bases. The V gene end was trimmed by 7 bases and the J gene end by 2 bases; junction bases not matched to a gene: 9. CDR1 SNHLY and CDR2 FYNNEI come from the germline V gene. This CDR3 has 16 amino acids. The CDR3 nucleotides are TGTGCCAGCAAAGGGACAGGGTTTTTTGGCAATCAGCCCCAGCATTTT. Its translation is CASKGTGFFGNQPQHF.

This clone was found once. The V call is TRBV7-9, the J call TRBJ2-7, with a possible D match to TRBD1 (6 bases). The CDR3 consists of 14 residues. Trimming left V 4 bases short and J 1 base short, with 11 bases between. The germline V gene encodes CDR1 SEHNR and CDR2 FQNEAQ (reference sequence). CDR3 sequence: CASSSDRLSYEQYF. As DNA, the CDR3 is TGTGCCAGCAGCTCGGACAGACTTTCCTACGAGCAGTACTTC.

The chain employs TRBV11-2 and TRBJ1-2; the D gene is possibly TRBD1 (5 bases). The CDR3 consists of 14 residues. The germline V gene has CDR1 SGHAT and CDR2 FQNNGV. Between the trimmed V and J ends, which lost 0 bases and 4 bases, there was a span of 9 bases. CDR3 bases: TGTGCCAGCAGCTTAGAGGGGGGTGGCTATGGCTACACCTTC. Translating it yields CASSLEGGGYGYTF.

The CDR3 nucleotides are TGTGCCAGCAGCCAAGGGTTCGGGGGGCACAATGAGCAGTTCTTC. Encoded protein: CASSQGFGGHNEQFF. The chain combines TRBV3-1 (or the pseudogene TRBV3-2) with TRBJ2-1; TRBD2 might be the D (7 bases). The germline CDR1 and CDR2 sequences are LGHDT and YNNKEL (reference sequence). CDR3 length: 15 residues. Trimming took off 1 base at V and 5 bases at J, with 12 bases between the two ends.

The chain has TRBV6-6 and TRBJ2-7; maybe TRBD1 (6 bases). V shed 6 bases and J shed 4 bases, with 16 bases lying between them. CDR3 length equals 14 residues. Germline V gene lookup returns CDR1 MNHNY and CDR2 SVGAGI (reference sequence). The CDR3 coding sequence is TGTGCCAGCAGGAACCTACAGGGAGCGTACGAGCAGTACTTC. It codes for CASRNLQGAYEQYF.

This chain links TRBV28 with TRBJ2-7, with a weak D call TRBD1 (6 bases). Trimming took 2 bases from V and 4 from J, leaving 9 bases between them. CDR1 is MDHEN, CDR2 SYDVKM, per germline. This CDR3 is 13 amino acids long. The CDR3 DNA follows: TGTGCCAGCAGTTTACTAAGGGGGTACGAGCAGTACTTC. It is translated as CASSLLRGYEQYF.

The chain couples TRBV7-2 to TRBJ2-3, with TRBD2 matching 14 bases. Germline CDR1 reads SGHTA; CDR2 reads FQGNSA. The CDR3 runs to 17 residues. The ends lost 4 bases at V and 4 bases at J; junction bases unmatched: 7. This chain's CDR3 is CASSWPGLAGVSDTQYF. Written as DNA, the CDR3 is TGTGCCAGCAGCTGGCCGGGACTAGCGGGAGTCTCAGATACGCAGTATTTT.